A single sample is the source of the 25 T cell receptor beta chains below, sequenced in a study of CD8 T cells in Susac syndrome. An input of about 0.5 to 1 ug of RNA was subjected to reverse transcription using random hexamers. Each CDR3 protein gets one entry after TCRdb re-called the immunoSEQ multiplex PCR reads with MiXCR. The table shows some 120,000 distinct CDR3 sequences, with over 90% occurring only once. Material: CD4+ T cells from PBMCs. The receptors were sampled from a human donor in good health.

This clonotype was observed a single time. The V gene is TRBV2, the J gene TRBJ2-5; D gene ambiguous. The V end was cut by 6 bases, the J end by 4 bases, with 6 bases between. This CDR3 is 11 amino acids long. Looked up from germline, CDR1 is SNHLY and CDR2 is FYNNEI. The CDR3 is CASRAGETQYF. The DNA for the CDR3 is TGTGCCAGCAGGGCCGGAGAGACCCAGTACTTC.

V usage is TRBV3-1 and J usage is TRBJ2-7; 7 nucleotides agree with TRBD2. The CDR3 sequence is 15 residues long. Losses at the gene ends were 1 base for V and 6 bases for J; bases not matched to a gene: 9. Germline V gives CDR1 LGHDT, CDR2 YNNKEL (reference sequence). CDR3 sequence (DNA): TGTGCCAGCAGCCAAGCCGGGGGAGGGCCCGCCGAGCAGTACTTC. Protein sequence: CASSQAGGGPAEQYF.

The CDR3, as DNA: TGTGCCAGCAGCCAACCAGGGACTAGCGGGAGGGCAGAGACCCAGTACTTC. Amino acids: CASSQPGTSGRAETQYF. The V gene is TRBV3-1, the J gene TRBJ2-5, with TRBD2 matching over 16 bases. This CDR3 region has 17 residues. From germline, CDR1 is LGHDT and CDR2 YNNKEL (reference sequence). The trim removed 2 bases at V and 4 bases at J, leaving 4 bases unmatched.

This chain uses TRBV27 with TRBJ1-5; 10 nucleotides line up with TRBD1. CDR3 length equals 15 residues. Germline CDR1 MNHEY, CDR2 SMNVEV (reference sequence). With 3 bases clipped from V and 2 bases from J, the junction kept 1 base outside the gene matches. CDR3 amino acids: CASSFGTGGNQPQHF. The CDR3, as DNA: TGTGCCAGCAGTTTCGGGACAGGGGGCAATCAGCCCCAGCATTTT.

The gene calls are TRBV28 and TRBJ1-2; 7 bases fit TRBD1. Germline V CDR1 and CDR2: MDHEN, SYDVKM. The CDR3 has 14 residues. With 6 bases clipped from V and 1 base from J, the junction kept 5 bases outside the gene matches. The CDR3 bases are TGTGCCAGCAGGCAAGGACAGGTTAACTATGGCTACACCTTC. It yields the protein CASRQGQVNYGYTF.

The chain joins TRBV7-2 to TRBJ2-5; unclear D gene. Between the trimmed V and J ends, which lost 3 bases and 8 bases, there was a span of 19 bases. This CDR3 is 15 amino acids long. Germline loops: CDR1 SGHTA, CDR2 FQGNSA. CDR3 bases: TGTGCCAGCAGCTTTGTTTTAACGTCGGAGCAAACCCAGTACTTC. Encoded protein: CASSFVLTSEQTQYF.

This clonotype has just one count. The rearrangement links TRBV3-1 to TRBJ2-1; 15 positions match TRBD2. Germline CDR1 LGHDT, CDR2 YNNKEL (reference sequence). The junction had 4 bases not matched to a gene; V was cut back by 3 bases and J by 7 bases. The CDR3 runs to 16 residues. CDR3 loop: CASSQGLAGGLNEQFF. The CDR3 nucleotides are TGTGCCAGCAGCCAGGGACTAGCGGGAGGACTGAATGAGCAGTTCTTC.

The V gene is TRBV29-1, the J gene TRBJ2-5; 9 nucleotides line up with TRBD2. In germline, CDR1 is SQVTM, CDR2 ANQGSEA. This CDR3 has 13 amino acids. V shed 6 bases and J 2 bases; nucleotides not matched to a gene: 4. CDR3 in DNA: TGCAGCGTCGGGACTAGCAGTCAAGAGACCCAGTACTTC. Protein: CSVGTSSQETQYF.

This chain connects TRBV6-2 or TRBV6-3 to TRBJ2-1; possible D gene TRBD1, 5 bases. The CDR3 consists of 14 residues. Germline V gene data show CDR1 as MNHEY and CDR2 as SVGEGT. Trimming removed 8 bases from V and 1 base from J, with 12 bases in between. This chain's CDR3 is CASSGPISYNEQFF. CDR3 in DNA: TGTGCCAGCTCAGGGCCGATATCCTACAATGAGCAGTTCTTC.

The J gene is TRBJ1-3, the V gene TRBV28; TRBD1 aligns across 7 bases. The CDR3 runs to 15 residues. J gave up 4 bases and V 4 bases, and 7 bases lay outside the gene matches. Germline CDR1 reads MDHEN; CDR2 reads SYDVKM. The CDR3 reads CASSSGDSAGNTIYF. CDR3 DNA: TGTGCCAGCAGTTCAGGGGACAGTGCCGGAAACACCATATATTTT.

The CDR3 DNA reads TGTGCCAATAGGTTAGCGGGGGTTCGAGGAGAGACCCAGTACTTC. Residues: CANRLAGVRGETQYF. V usage is TRBV2 and J usage is TRBJ2-5, with TRBD2 matching over 9 bases. Looked up from germline, CDR1 is SNHLY and CDR2 is FYNNEI. V was pared by 10 bases and J by 4 bases, with 13 bases of the junction left unmatched. The CDR3 contains 15 residues.

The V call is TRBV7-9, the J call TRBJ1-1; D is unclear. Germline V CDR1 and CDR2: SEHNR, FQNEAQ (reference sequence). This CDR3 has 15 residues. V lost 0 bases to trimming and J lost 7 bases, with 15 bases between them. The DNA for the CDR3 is TGTGCCAGCAGCTTAGCAAACTCTCCCGGCGGTGAAGCTTTCTTT. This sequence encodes CASSLANSPGGEAFF.

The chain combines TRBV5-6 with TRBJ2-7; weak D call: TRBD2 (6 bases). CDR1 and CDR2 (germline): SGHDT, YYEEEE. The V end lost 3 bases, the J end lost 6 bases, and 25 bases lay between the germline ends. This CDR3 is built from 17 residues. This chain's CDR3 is CASSYLTTGGRHGEQYF. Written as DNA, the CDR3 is TGTGCCAGCAGCTATCTAACTACCGGGGGAAGACACGGCGAGCAGTACTTC.

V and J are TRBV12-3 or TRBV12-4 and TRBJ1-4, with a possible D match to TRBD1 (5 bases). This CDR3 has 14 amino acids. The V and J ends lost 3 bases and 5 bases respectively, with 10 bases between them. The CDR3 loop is CASSFGGDNEKLFF. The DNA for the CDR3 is TGTGCCAGCAGTTTTGGAGGGGACAATGAAAAACTGTTTTTT.

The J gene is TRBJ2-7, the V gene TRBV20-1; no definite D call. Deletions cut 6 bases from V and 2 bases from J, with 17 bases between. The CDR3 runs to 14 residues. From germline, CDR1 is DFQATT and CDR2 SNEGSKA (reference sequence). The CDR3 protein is CSAPRHPGPYEQYF. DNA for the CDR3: TGCAGTGCGCCCAGGCACCCGGGCCCCTACGAGCAGTACTTC.

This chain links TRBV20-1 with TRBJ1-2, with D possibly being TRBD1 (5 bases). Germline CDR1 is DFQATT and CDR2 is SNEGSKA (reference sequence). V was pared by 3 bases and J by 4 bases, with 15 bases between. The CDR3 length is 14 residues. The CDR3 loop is CSASRQGVRYGYTF. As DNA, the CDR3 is TGCAGTGCTAGTCGCCAGGGTGTACGCTATGGCTACACCTTC.

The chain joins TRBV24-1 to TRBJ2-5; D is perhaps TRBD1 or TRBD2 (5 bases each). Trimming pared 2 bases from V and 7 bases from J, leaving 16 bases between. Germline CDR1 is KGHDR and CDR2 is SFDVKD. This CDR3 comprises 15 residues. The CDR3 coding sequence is TGTGCCACCAGTGATTCCCCGCCCGGGACCGGGACCCAGTACTTC. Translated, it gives CATSDSPPGTGTQYF.

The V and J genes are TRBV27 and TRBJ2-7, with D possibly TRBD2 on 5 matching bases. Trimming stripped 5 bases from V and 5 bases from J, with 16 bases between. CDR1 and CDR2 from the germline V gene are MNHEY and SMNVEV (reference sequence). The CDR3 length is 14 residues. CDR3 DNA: TGTGCCAGCAGTCCCTCCCGCCGGGGTGACGAGCAGTACTTC. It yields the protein CASSPSRRGDEQYF.

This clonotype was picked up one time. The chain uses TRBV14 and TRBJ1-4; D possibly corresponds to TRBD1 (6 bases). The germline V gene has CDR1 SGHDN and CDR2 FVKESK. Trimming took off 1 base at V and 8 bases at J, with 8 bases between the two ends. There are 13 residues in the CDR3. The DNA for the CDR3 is TGTGCCAGCAGCCAAGGCAGGGGAGAAAAACTGTTTTTT. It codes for CASSQGRGEKLFF.

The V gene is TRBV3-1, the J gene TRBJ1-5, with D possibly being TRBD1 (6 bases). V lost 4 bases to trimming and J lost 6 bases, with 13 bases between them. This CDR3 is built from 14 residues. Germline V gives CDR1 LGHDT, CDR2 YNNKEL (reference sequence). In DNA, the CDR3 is TGTGCCAGCAGCCCCGACAGGATACGTCAGCCCCAGCATTTT. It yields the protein CASSPDRIRQPQHF.

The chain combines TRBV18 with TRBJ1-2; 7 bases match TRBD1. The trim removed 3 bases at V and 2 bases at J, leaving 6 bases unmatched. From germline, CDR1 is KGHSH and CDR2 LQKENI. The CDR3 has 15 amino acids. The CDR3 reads CASSPGDSLNYGYTF. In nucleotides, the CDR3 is TGTGCCAGCTCACCCGGGGACAGTCTCAACTATGGCTACACCTTC.

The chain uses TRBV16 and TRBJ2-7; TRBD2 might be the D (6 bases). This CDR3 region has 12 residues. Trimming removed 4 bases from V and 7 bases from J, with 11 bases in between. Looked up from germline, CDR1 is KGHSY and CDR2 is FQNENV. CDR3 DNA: TGTGCCAGCAGCCCCCCAGGGAGGGAGCAGTACTTC. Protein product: CASSPPGREQYF.

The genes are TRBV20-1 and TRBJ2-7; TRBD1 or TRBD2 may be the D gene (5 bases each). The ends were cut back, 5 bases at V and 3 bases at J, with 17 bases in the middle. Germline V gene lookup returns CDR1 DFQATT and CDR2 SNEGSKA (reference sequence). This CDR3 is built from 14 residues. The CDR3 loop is CSAHNTGPNYEQYF. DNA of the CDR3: TGCAGTGCTCATAACACGGGACCCAACTACGAGCAGTACTTC.

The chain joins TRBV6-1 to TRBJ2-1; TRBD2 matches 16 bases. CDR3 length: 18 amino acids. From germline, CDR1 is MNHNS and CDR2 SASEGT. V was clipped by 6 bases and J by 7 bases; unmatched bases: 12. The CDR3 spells CASRLGTSGRAGGNEQFF. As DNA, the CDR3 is TGTGCCAGCAGGCTCGGGACTAGCGGGAGGGCGGGAGGAAATGAGCAGTTCTTC.

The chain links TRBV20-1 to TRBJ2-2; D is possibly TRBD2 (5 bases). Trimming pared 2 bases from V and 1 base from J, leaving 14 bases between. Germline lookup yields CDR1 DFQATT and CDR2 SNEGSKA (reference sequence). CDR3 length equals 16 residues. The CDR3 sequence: CSARPTTSGNTGELFF. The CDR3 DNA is TGCAGTGCTAGACCTACTACTAGTGGGAACACCGGGGAGCTGTTTTTT.